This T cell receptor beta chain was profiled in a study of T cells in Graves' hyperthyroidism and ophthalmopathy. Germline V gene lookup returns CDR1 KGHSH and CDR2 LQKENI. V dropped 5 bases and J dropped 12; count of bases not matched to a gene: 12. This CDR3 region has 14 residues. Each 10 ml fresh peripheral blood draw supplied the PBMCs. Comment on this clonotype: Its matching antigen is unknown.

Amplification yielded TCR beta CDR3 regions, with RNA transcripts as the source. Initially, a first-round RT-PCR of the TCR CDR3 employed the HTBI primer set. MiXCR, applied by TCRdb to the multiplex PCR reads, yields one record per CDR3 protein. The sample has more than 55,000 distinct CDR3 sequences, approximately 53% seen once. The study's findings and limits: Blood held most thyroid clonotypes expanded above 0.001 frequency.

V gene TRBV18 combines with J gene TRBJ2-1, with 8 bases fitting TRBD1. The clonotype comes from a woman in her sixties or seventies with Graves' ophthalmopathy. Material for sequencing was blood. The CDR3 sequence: CASSTQGAPSSQFF. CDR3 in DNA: TGTGCCAGCTCAACTCAGGGGGCCCCATCCTCGCAGTTCTTC.